These 29 T cell receptor beta chains were sequenced from one sample in a study of shared clonotypes between healthy human individuals. Data came from immunoSEQ multiplex PCR; TCRdb stores just in-frame clones and leaves some out. The top ten hold roughly 0.1% of the sample, which has 550,000 to 750,000 clones, roughly 96% seen once. CD45RO negativity and positive selection for CCR7 defined naive CD8 cells, a population that excluded terminally differentiated effector memory CD45RA+ cells. The material sequenced was naive CD8+ T cells sorted from blood. The receptors derive from a woman aged 30 to 39 in good health.

The V and J genes are TRBV13 and TRBJ2-1; 16 bases are a match to TRBD2. Trimming cost V 5 bases and J 5 bases; bases outside gene matches: 3. The germline gives CDR1 PRHDT, CDR2 FYEKMQ (reference sequence). The length of the CDR3 is 16 residues. In DNA form, the CDR3 reads TGTGCCAGCAGCCCGGGACTAGCGGGAGGGGACAATGAGCAGTTCTTC. Protein sequence: CASSPGLAGGDNEQFF.

This chain joins TRBV19 and TRBJ2-7; 8 bases are shared with TRBD2. J gave up 1 base and V 7 bases, and 12 bases lay outside the gene matches. Germline V gene data show CDR1 as LNHDA and CDR2 as SQIVND (reference sequence). The CDR3 has 16 residues. CDR3 sequence (DNA): TGTGCCAGTACTCTCGGTTTGACTAGCGATTCCTACGAGCAGTACTTC. It codes for CASTLGLTSDSYEQYF.

Details on this clone: At the DNA level, this CDR3 is encoded by other sequences in the same sample as well. The chain employs TRBV6-5 and TRBJ2-7, with D uncertain. Germline lookup yields CDR1 MNHEY and CDR2 SVGAGI. This CDR3 comprises 13 residues. V dropped 0 bases and J dropped 4 bases, with 7 bases sitting between them. In nucleotides, the CDR3 is TGTGCCAGCAGTTACTCAAAAGGATACGAGCAGTACTTC. It translates to CASSYSKGYEQYF.

The V gene is TRBV6-1, the J gene TRBJ1-1, with 8 bases lining up with TRBD1. J lost 4 bases, V lost 10 bases, and 5 bases had no gene match. Germline V lookup: CDR1 MNHNS, CDR2 SASEGT. This CDR3 spans 12 amino acids. Written as DNA, the CDR3 is TGTGCCACCAGGGGGCTTAGCACTGAAGCTTTCTTT. Protein sequence: CATRGLSTEAFF.

The chain is built from TRBV28 and TRBJ2-1; 12 nucleotides align to TRBD1. Germline V gives CDR1 MDHEN, CDR2 SYDVKM. V lost 3 bases, J lost 8 bases, and 2 bases stayed unmatched. The CDR3 totals 14 residues. In nucleotides, the CDR3 is TGTGCCAGCAGTTTGGGACAGGGGGCCGATGAGCAGTTCTTC. The encoded protein is CASSLGQGADEQFF. The entire variable domain, with the rest obtained from reference TRBV28 and TRBJ2-1, is as follows: DVKVTQSSRYLVKRTGEKVFLECVQDMDHENMFWYRQDPGLGLRLIYFSYDVKMKEKGDIPEGYSVSREKKERFSLILESASTNQTSMYLCASSLGQGADEQFFGPGTRLTVL.

The chain has TRBV6-5 and TRBJ2-7, with D tentatively TRBD1 (6 bases). V was clipped by 6 bases and J by 4 bases, with 16 bases between them. This CDR3 has 14 amino acids. Germline CDR1 and CDR2: MNHEY and SVGAGI. CDR3 DNA sequence: TGTGCCAGCAGGACCAGGGGATTTGGGTACGAGCAGTACTTC. The encoded protein is CASRTRGFGYEQYF.

This chain uses TRBV11-3 with TRBJ2-3; TRBD1 might be the D (6 bases). Germline CDR1 is SGHNT and CDR2 is YENEEA. The CDR3 consists of 14 residues. Trimming took off 6 bases at V and 3 bases at J, with 13 bases between the two ends. In nucleotides, the CDR3 is TGTGCCAGCAGAGGGACAAAAGATACAGATACGCAGTATTTT. It specifies CASRGTKDTDTQYF.

V usage is TRBV5-8 and J usage is TRBJ2-3, with TRBD2 as a possible D gene (6 bases). CDR1 is SGHTS and CDR2 is YDEGEE in the germline V gene. The CDR3 runs 15 residues. Trimming took 0 bases from V and 3 from J, leaving 11 bases between them. The CDR3 region has the DNA TGTGCCAGCAGCTTGGACGGGAGTGGTACAGATACGCAGTATTTT. Residues: CASSLDGSGTDTQYF.

This chain connects TRBV5-4 to TRBJ2-2; D is unclear. Per the germline V gene, CDR1 is SGHNT and CDR2 is YYREEE (reference sequence). This CDR3 is built from 14 residues. The V gene lost 0 bases and the J gene lost 4 bases, with 7 bases spanning the gap. The chain's CDR3 is CASSLGHFTGELFF. Written as DNA, the CDR3 is TGTGCCAGCAGCTTGGGACATTTCACCGGGGAGCTGTTTTTT.

Concerning this clone: Other DNA variants within this sample encode the same CDR3. This sequence joins TRBV27 and TRBJ2-1; 10 bases line up with TRBD2. The V and J ends lost 3 bases and 4 bases, in that order; junction bases with no gene match: 6. The CDR3 spans 16 residues. Per germline, CDR1 MNHEY and CDR2 SMNVEV (reference sequence). The CDR3, as DNA: TGTGCCAGCAGTTTGGTGTTAGCGGGAGGATACAATGAGCAGTTCTTC. Encoded protein: CASSLVLAGGYNEQFF.

This sequence joins TRBV28 and TRBJ1-1, with TRBD1 as a possible D gene (5 bases). Trimming took 6 bases from V and 6 from J, leaving 20 bases between them. Germline values: CDR1 MDHEN, CDR2 SYDVKM. The CDR3 length is 15 residues. The CDR3 sequence is CASRDPRSPGAEAFF. CDR3 DNA sequence: TGTGCCAGCAGAGACCCCCGGTCACCGGGGGCTGAAGCTTTCTTT.

The chain employs TRBV13 and TRBJ2-3; D remains unclear. This CDR3 comprises 14 residues. V was trimmed by 1 base and J by 1 base, leaving 6 bases between them. From germline, CDR1 is PRHDT and CDR2 FYEKMQ (reference sequence). For the CDR3, the DNA is TGTGCCAGCAGCTTAGAGCTAGGCACAGATACGCAGTATTTT. Protein: CASSLELGTDTQYF.

The chain carries TRBV27 and TRBJ1-5; TRBD1 agrees at 10 bases. The CDR3 extends over 16 amino acids. Trimming removed 3 bases from V and 7 bases from J; junction bases left unmatched: 9. The V gene's germline CDR1 is MNHEY and CDR2 SMNVEV (reference sequence). The CDR3 DNA follows: TGTGCCAGCAGTTTGGTTTACGGGACAGGGGAACAGCCCCAGCATTTT. Amino acid sequence: CASSLVYGTGEQPQHF.

The chain carries TRBV4-2 and TRBJ2-1, with unresolved D. There are 12 residues in the CDR3. Germline V gene data show CDR1 as LGHNA and CDR2 as YNFKEQ. Trimming cost V 4 bases and J 7 bases, with 8 bases left between them. The CDR3 is CASSLDRNEQFF. For the CDR3, the DNA is TGTGCCAGCAGCCTTGACCGGAATGAGCAGTTCTTC.

The rearrangement uses TRBV28 and TRBJ2-2, with D uncertain. This CDR3 has 14 residues. Looked up from germline, CDR1 is MDHEN and CDR2 is SYDVKM. With 6 bases removed from V and 0 bases from J, the gap between germline ends came to 8 bases. CDR3 DNA: TGTGCCAGCAGGGCAGGATCGAACACCGGGGAGCTGTTTTTT. Residues: CASRAGSNTGELFF.

V is TRBV28 and J is TRBJ1-3; tentatively, D is TRBD1 (6 bases). Germline-derived CDR1 and CDR2 are MDHEN and SYDVKM. This CDR3 is built from 19 residues. V was clipped by 5 bases and J by 4 bases, with 27 bases between them. The DNA for the CDR3 is TGTGCCAGCAGTACCCCCTTAGTGACAGGTAGAGTGAGCGGAAACACCATATATTTT. Translated, it gives CASSTPLVTGRVSGNTIYF.

This clone was found once. Other DNA sequences in this sample translate to the same CDR3. This chain links TRBV5-4 with TRBJ2-3, with unresolved D. The CDR3 is 11 residues long. The germline CDR1 and CDR2 sequences are SGHNT and YYREEE (reference sequence). The V and J ends lost 4 bases and 3 bases respectively, with 3 bases between them. CDR3 sequence reads: CASSTTDTQYF. CDR3 bases: TGTGCCAGCAGCACTACAGATACGCAGTATTTT.

The rearrangement links TRBV20-1 to TRBJ1-4; D gene unclear. CDR1 and CDR2 from the germline V gene are DFQATT and SNEGSKA (reference sequence). The CDR3 loop spans 11 amino acids. Trimming pared 6 bases from V and 6 bases from J, leaving 8 bases between. CDR3 loop: CSAGSDEKLFF. For the CDR3, the DNA is TGCAGTGCCGGATCGGATGAAAAACTGTTTTTT.

V gene TRBV27 combines with J gene TRBJ2-1; 14 bases align to TRBD2. The CDR3 spans 14 residues. V lost 5 bases and J lost 9; bases outside the gene matches: 3. Germline V gives CDR1 MNHEY, CDR2 SMNVEV (reference sequence). Here the CDR3 DNA reads TGTGCCAGCAGTCCGGGACTAGCGGGAGTTGAGCAGTTCTTC. Translated: CASSPGLAGVEQFF.

CDR3 amino acids: CASSVGVAGTNEQFF. CDR3 DNA sequence: TGTGCCAGCAGCGTAGGAGTAGCGGGAACCAATGAGCAGTTCTTC. V is TRBV9 and J is TRBJ2-1, with 8 bases matching TRBD2. Germline V gene lookup returns CDR1 SGDLS and CDR2 YYNGEE. Trimming removed 0 bases from V and 6 bases from J; junction bases left unmatched: 5. The CDR3 sequence is 15 residues long.

This clone was recorded once. V and J are TRBV2 and TRBJ1-1, with D possibly matching TRBD1 (5 bases). The CDR3 extends over 13 amino acids. V dropped 3 bases and J dropped 11 bases, with 16 bases sitting between them. The germline CDR1 and CDR2 sequences are SNHLY and FYNNEI. The CDR3 DNA follows: TGTGCCAGCAGTGACCCGGGGGGTAGAGTGGCTTTCTTT. Protein: CASSDPGGRVAFF.

A word on this clone: Other nucleotide sequences in the sample specify the same CDR3. CDR3 amino acids: CASSSGTPYNEQFF. As DNA, the CDR3 is TGTGCCAGCAGTAGCGGGACACCCTACAATGAGCAGTTCTTC. The V gene is TRBV27, the J gene TRBJ2-1; D might be TRBD2 (7 bases). Germline V gene sequence: CDR1 MNHEY, CDR2 SMNVEV (reference sequence). The CDR3 runs to 14 residues. V lost 5 bases and J 2 bases, leaving 10 bases between the germline ends.

This chain joins TRBV9 and TRBJ2-7; D remains ambiguous. Trimming shortened V by 4 bases and J by 0 bases, and 11 bases separated the two germline ends. This CDR3 is built from 14 residues. Germline CDR1 is SGDLS and CDR2 is YYNGEE. CDR3 sequence (DNA): TGTGCCAGCAGCCCTACCCGATCCTCCTACGAGCAGTACTTC. It codes for CASSPTRSSYEQYF.

The chain has TRBV28 and TRBJ2-3; TRBD1 might be the D (7 bases). This CDR3 region has 16 residues. The germline gives CDR1 MDHEN, CDR2 SYDVKM. Trimming removed 5 bases at V and 0 bases at J, with 15 bases between. The CDR3 DNA is TGTGCCAGCAGTGCAACGACAGGGACTAGCACAGATACGCAGTATTTT. It codes for CASSATTGTSTDTQYF.

The chain is built from TRBV11-2 and TRBJ2-7; 7 bases map to TRBD2. V dropped 0 bases and J dropped 3; count of bases not matched to a gene: 5. CDR1 and CDR2 (germline): SGHAT, FQNNGV. The CDR3 length is 15 residues. In DNA form, the CDR3 reads TGTGCCAGCAGCTTAGAGCGAGGCGGGAGCTACGAGCAGTACTTC. Its protein product is CASSLERGGSYEQYF.

This clone was recorded once. The genes are TRBV2 and TRBJ2-5, with D hard to call. V lost 2 bases and J 2 bases, leaving 15 bases between the germline ends. The CDR3 has 16 residues. Per the germline V gene, CDR1 is SNHLY and CDR2 is FYNNEI. The CDR3 sequence is CASSEFDLGPQETQYF. CDR3 bases: TGTGCCAGCAGTGAATTCGACTTAGGGCCACAAGAGACCCAGTACTTC.

The J gene is TRBJ2-7, the V gene TRBV5-1, with 11 bases that match TRBD2. V was pared by 3 bases and J by 7 bases, with 6 bases of the junction left unmatched. The germline gives CDR1 SGHRS, CDR2 YFSETQ. This CDR3 spans 14 amino acids. The CDR3 sequence is CASSSLAGVEEQYF. The CDR3 DNA is TGCGCCAGCAGCTCACTAGCGGGAGTAGAAGAGCAGTACTTC.

The CDR3 is CASSPVAGGPIGLEQYF. CDR3 bases: TGTGCCAGCAGCCCCGTGGCGGGAGGGCCAATCGGCTTGGAGCAGTACTTC. The gene calls are TRBV13 and TRBJ2-7, with TRBD2 matching 9 bases. CDR1 and CDR2 (germline): PRHDT, FYEKMQ (reference sequence). With 5 bases clipped from V and 7 bases from J, the junction kept 18 bases outside the gene matches. The CDR3 has 17 residues. The full variable domain, with the rest looked up from reference TRBV13 and TRBJ2-7, is AAGVIQSPRHLIKEKRETATLKCYPIPRHDTVYWYQQGPGQDPQFLISFYEKMQSDKGSIPDRFSAQQFSDYHSELNMSSLELGDSALYFCASSPVAGGPIGLEQYFGPGTRLTVT.

CDR3 loop: CASSLSIGRLGETQYF. In DNA, the CDR3 is TGTGCCAGCAGTTTATCGATCGGCCGCCTGGGAGAGACCCAGTACTTC. The genes are TRBV27 and TRBJ2-5; D gene ambiguous. CDR3 size: 16 residues. The germline V gene encodes CDR1 MNHEY and CDR2 SMNVEV (reference sequence). Trimming left V 0 bases short and J 4 bases short, with 15 bases between.